Shown below are 30 T cell receptor beta chains from a single sample sequenced in a study of blood T cells in healthy people across ages. The use of a sample-barcoded 5' primer and a J-beta primer mix characterized a second PCR of roughly 6 to 11 cycles. MiXCR was run by TCRdb on the 5' RACE reads, yielding one entry per CDR3 protein. The sample includes around 1.7 million distinct CDR3 sequences, over 25% of them seen just once. The sequenced sample was blood. Receptors were obtained from a woman between 25 and 40 years old in good health.

The rearrangement links TRBV11-2 to TRBJ2-1, with TRBD2 matching over 11 bases. Looked up from germline, CDR1 is SGHAT and CDR2 is FQNNGV. The CDR3 contains 15 residues. V lost 6 bases and J lost 5; bases outside the gene matches: 6. The CDR3 bases are TGTGCCAGCAGGGCACTAGCGGGAGTGAACAATGAGCAGTTCTTC. This gives the protein CASRALAGVNNEQFF.

This chain links TRBV6-2 or TRBV6-3 with TRBJ2-7, with D tentatively TRBD1 (6 bases). The CDR3 spans 16 residues. Germline CDR1 and CDR2: MNHEY and SVGEGT. V was shortened by 6 bases and J by 0 bases, with 18 bases between the two germline ends. The chain's CDR3 is CASRGALGNSSYEQYF. The CDR3 region has the DNA TGTGCCAGCAGGGGGGCTCTGGGGAACAGCTCCTACGAGCAGTACTTC.

The chain uses TRBV29-1 and TRBJ1-2, with D possibly TRBD1 on 6 matching bases. There are 14 residues in the CDR3. Germline CDR1 SQVTM, CDR2 ANQGSEA. V was cut by 5 bases and J by 3 bases, with 16 bases left in between. The CDR3 spells CSVQIRGPYYGYTF. CDR3 bases: TGCAGCGTTCAAATCAGGGGACCATACTATGGCTACACCTTC.

Concerning this clonotype itself: It may be a read error: a sequence one base away is much more abundant. V usage is TRBV20-1 and J usage is TRBJ2-7; 7 bases align to TRBD1. The CDR3 totals 12 residues. The germline V gene has CDR1 DFQATT and CDR2 SNEGSKA (reference sequence). J was trimmed by 10 bases and V by 3 bases; bases with no gene match: 9. The CDR3 DNA is TGCAGTGCTAGCAGTCGACAGGGCCGTCAGTACTTC. Translated, it gives CSASSRQGRQYF.

With respect to this clonotype: Being one base from a much bigger clone, this may be a read error. The chain carries TRBV12-3 or TRBV12-4 and TRBJ2-1; TRBD1 aligns across 10 bases. The trim removed 3 bases at V and 15 bases at J, leaving 8 bases unmatched. The CDR3 extends over 13 amino acids. DNA of the CDR3: TGTGCCAGCAGTTTTTCCCCCGGACAGGGGGTGTTCTTC. Residues: CASSFSPGQGVFF.

The chain is built from TRBV5-1 and TRBJ2-7; the D gene is possibly TRBD1 (6 bases). V was clipped by 5 bases and J by 5 bases, with 20 bases between them. In germline, CDR1 is SGHRS, CDR2 YFSETQ. The CDR3 has 15 residues. The CDR3 spells CASRNRSSKGDEQYF. The CDR3, as DNA: TGCGCCAGCAGAAACCGATCGTCTAAGGGGGACGAGCAGTACTTC. The complete variable domain, with remaining parts taken from reference TRBV5-1 and TRBJ2-7, reads KAGVTQTPRYLIKTRGQQVTLSCSPISGHRSVSWYQQTPGQGLQFLFEYFSETQRNKGNFPGRFSGRQFSNSRSEMNVSTLELGDSALYLCASRNRSSKGDEQYFGPGTRLTVT.

CDR3 residues: CASSLTWDTQYF. CDR3 DNA: TGTGCCAGCAGCTTAACATGGGATACGCAGTATTTT. The rearrangement joins TRBV7-9 to TRBJ2-3; D ambiguous. This CDR3 has 12 amino acids. V was clipped by 2 bases and J by 6 bases, with 6 bases between them. The germline V gene has CDR1 SEHNR and CDR2 FQNEAQ (reference sequence).

CDR3 loop: CATLPDRRGDTEAFF. The CDR3 region has the DNA TGTGCCACCCTCCCAGACCGACGTGGTGACACTGAAGCTTTCTTT. The chain couples TRBV6-5 to TRBJ1-1; D is ambiguous. V was pared by 10 bases and J by 3 bases, with 21 bases between. This CDR3 is 15 amino acids long. Germline V gives CDR1 MNHEY, CDR2 SVGAGI.

V is TRBV2 and J is TRBJ2-3, with D possibly being TRBD2 (5 bases). Germline CDR1 SNHLY, CDR2 FYNNEI. V was clipped by 2 bases and J by 1 base, with 10 bases between them. This CDR3 has 15 residues. CDR3 region: CASSELSGGTDTQYF. In DNA, the CDR3 is TGTGCCAGCAGTGAACTAAGCGGCGGCACAGATACGCAGTATTTT.

This clonotype was found a few times. This rearrangement joins TRBV29-1 to TRBJ2-3; the D is unclear. Between the trimmed V and J ends, which lost 2 bases and 1 base, there was a span of 10 bases. Germline CDR1 is SQVTM and CDR2 is ANQGSEA. The CDR3 length is 14 residues. DNA for the CDR3: TGCAGCGTTGAAACCTTAGCCCGCACAGATACGCAGTATTTT. Translated: CSVETLARTDTQYF.

This clonotype has ten or more counts. This chain uses TRBV24-1 with TRBJ2-5; possibly TRBD1 or TRBD2 for D (6 bases each). The germline V and J ends were trimmed by 9 bases and 2 bases, with 18 bases remaining between them. This CDR3 has 15 amino acids. CDR1 and CDR2 from the germline V gene are KGHDR and SFDVKD. This CDR3 is CATGGGTGLQETQYF. In DNA form, the CDR3 reads TGTGCCACCGGAGGGGGAACAGGGCTACAAGAGACCCAGTACTTC.

This clonotype was detected many times. The gene calls are TRBV24-1 and TRBJ2-5; D is uncertain. The CDR3 totals 15 residues. V shed 2 bases and J shed 2 bases, with 11 bases lying between them. CDR1 is KGHDR, CDR2 SFDVKD, per germline. The CDR3 here is CATSDSGKTQETQYF. CDR3 nucleotide sequence: TGTGCCACCAGTGATTCTGGGAAGACACAAGAGACCCAGTACTTC.

As regards this clonotype: At one of its ends the junction is not consistent with the germline gene, which may arise from a read error. The CDR3 here is CSTRDQGSKNIQYF. In DNA form, the CDR3 reads TGCAGTACTAGAGATCAAGGGTCCAAAAACATTCAGTACTTC. The V gene is TRBV20-1, the J gene TRBJ2-4; TRBD2 is a possible D gene (5 bases). The CDR3 spans 14 residues. Germline V gene sequence: CDR1 DFQATT, CDR2 SNEGSKA (reference sequence).

The V gene is TRBV29-1, the J gene TRBJ1-1; D is unresolved. The ends were cut back, 7 bases at V and 1 base at J, with 13 bases in the middle. CDR3 length: 13 residues. Germline assignment: CDR1 SQVTM and CDR2 ANQGSEA. The CDR3 protein is CSGEWAPNTEAFF. DNA of the CDR3: TGCAGCGGGGAGTGGGCTCCGAACACTGAAGCTTTCTTT. Variable domain in full (rest from reference TRBV29-1 and TRBJ1-1): SAVISQKPSRDICQRGTSLTIQCQVDSQVTMMFWYRQQPGQSLTLIATANQGSEATYESGFVIDKFPISRPNLTFSTLTVSNMSPEDSSIYLCSGEWAPNTEAFFGQGTRLTVV.

This clonotype was seen at least ten times. The chain recombines TRBV9 with TRBJ2-7; D possibly corresponds to TRBD1 (6 bases). V was clipped by 0 bases and J by 3 bases, with 13 bases between them. The CDR3 spans 15 residues. Germline V gene lookup returns CDR1 SGDLS and CDR2 YYNGEE. In DNA form, the CDR3 reads TGTGCCAGCAGCGTAGGTGGGCAGGGGAACTACGAGCAGTACTTC. Translating gives CASSVGGQGNYEQYF.

This clonotype turned up a few times. The V call is TRBV7-3, the J call TRBJ2-2; 7 bases match TRBD1. This CDR3 has 15 amino acids. The germline CDR1 and CDR2 sequences are SGHTA and FQGTGA. Unmatched junction bases numbered 9, after V lost 5 bases and J lost 6 bases. The CDR3 loop reads CASSRSTGQAGELFF. CDR3 DNA: TGTGCCAGCAGCCGATCGACAGGGCAGGCCGGGGAGCTGTTTTTT.

This clonotype was seen a handful of times. This chain joins TRBV10-3 and TRBJ2-2; weak D call: TRBD2 (6 bases). This CDR3 spans 14 amino acids. Per the germline V gene, CDR1 is ENHRY and CDR2 is SYGVKD. Trimming removed 7 bases from V and 1 base from J, with 10 bases in between. The CDR3 loop is CAIMGGLNTGELFF. The CDR3 bases are TGTGCCATCATGGGGGGTTTGAACACCGGGGAGCTGTTTTTT.

This clonotype has at least ten counts. The rearrangement joins TRBV9 to TRBJ2-5, with D possibly being TRBD1 (6 bases). V lost 1 base and J lost 5, with 18 bases in between. CDR1 SGDLS and CDR2 YYNGEE come from the germline V gene. The CDR3 runs to 16 residues. CDR3 nucleotides: TGTGCCAGCAGCGTAAGTCCACAGGGCCAAGGGGAGACCCAGTACTTC. It specifies CASSVSPQGQGETQYF. The complete variable domain, with remaining parts taken from reference TRBV9 and TRBJ2-5, reads DSGVTQTPKHLITATGQRVTLRCSPRSGDLSVYWYQQSLDQGLQFLIQYYNGEERAKGNILERFSAQQFPDLHSELNLSSLELGDSALYFCASSVSPQGQGETQYFGPGTRLLVL.

The chain links TRBV5-1 to TRBJ1-2; D possibly corresponds to TRBD1 (6 bases). The CDR3 sequence is 13 residues long. Trimming shortened V by 1 base and J by 7 bases, and 11 bases separated the two germline ends. CDR1 is SGHRS, CDR2 YFSETQ, per germline. DNA for the CDR3: TGCGCCAGCAGCTTGCGGGGGCAAGGTGGCTACACCTTC. Its translation: CASSLRGQGGYTF.

There are many counts of this clonotype. The rearrangement links TRBV5-6 to TRBJ2-7; TRBD2 aligns across 8 bases. The CDR3 has 15 residues. CDR1 and CDR2 (germline): SGHDT, YYEEEE. With V trimmed by 2 bases and J by 3 bases, 7 bases remained unmatched. This chain's CDR3 is CASSLTSGGNYEQYF. The CDR3 bases are TGTGCCAGCAGCTTAACTAGCGGAGGGAACTACGAGCAGTACTTC.

This chain uses TRBV7-3 with TRBJ2-7, with 10 bases fitting TRBD2. This CDR3 comprises 15 residues. Germline V gene sequence: CDR1 SGHTA, CDR2 FQGTGA. Trimming at V came to 5 bases and at J to 3 bases, leaving 7 bases not matched to a gene. The CDR3 loop is CASSPSGREGYEQYF. CDR3 sequence (DNA): TGTGCCAGCAGCCCTAGCGGGAGAGAGGGCTACGAGCAGTACTTC.

This clonotype occurred a few times. The chain uses TRBV19 and TRBJ2-7, with D hard to call. Germline V CDR1 and CDR2: LNHDA, SQIVND (reference sequence). With 3 bases removed from V and 0 bases from J, the gap between germline ends came to 9 bases. This CDR3 region has 14 residues. CDR3 nucleotides: TGTGCCAGTAGTATGCAACAGCGCTCCTACGAGCAGTACTTC. This gives the protein CASSMQQRSYEQYF.

This clonotype has only a few counts. V usage is TRBV6-5 and J usage is TRBJ2-1, with 7 bases lining up with TRBD1. The closer fit of TRBJ2-7 to the DNA end suggests the J call may be wrong. The CDR3 totals 14 residues. CDR1 is MNHEY and CDR2 is SVGAGI in the germline V gene. CDR3 coding DNA: TGTGCCAGCAGTTCGACAGGGCGAGGCCACGAGCAGTACTTC. Protein: CASSSTGRGHEQYF.

This clonotype was observed many times. This chain links TRBV20-1 with TRBJ2-7; 12 nucleotides line up with TRBD2. The ends lost 2 bases at V and 5 bases at J; junction bases unmatched: 4. CDR1 DFQATT and CDR2 SNEGSKA come from the germline V gene (reference sequence). The CDR3 is 14 amino acids. CDR3 sequence (DNA): TGCAGTGCTAGACTAGCGGGGGGGCCCCACGAGCAGTACTTC. Translation gives CSARLAGGPHEQYF.

This clonotype was detected only a few times. The chain is built from TRBV7-9 and TRBJ2-3, with 10 bases lining up with TRBD2. The CDR3 is 17 residues long. V lost 2 bases to trimming and J lost 2 bases; unmatched junction nucleotides: 7. Germline V CDR1 and CDR2: SEHNR, FQNEAQ (reference sequence). The CDR3 loop is CASSLQASGGFTDTQYF. CDR3 nucleotides: TGTGCCAGCAGCTTACAGGCTAGCGGGGGATTCACAGATACGCAGTATTTT.

This clonotype was counted between two and nine times. The V call is TRBV12-3 or TRBV12-4, the J call TRBJ2-1; 7 bases match TRBD2. This CDR3 has 13 residues. The J segment lost 8 bases and the V segment lost 5 bases, leaving 6 bases of the junction unmatched. The CDR3 DNA reads as TGTGCCAGCAGTCGCTCACTAGCGCATGAGCAGTTCTTC. Translating gives CASSRSLAHEQFF.

V and J are TRBV7-2 and TRBJ2-3; the match to TRBD2 covers 7 bases. V trimming: 5 bases; J trimming: 0 bases; junction bases outside the gene matches: 5. Per the germline V gene, CDR1 is SGHTA and CDR2 is FQGNSA. CDR3 length: 15 residues. For the CDR3, the DNA is TGTGCCAGCAGCATCCTAGCGGAAAGCACAGATACGCAGTATTTT. It codes for CASSILAESTDTQYF.

There are a few counts of this clonotype. CDR3 loop: CASSAPFRDLSYEQYF. The CDR3 DNA sequence: TGTGCCAGCAGTGCCCCCTTCAGGGACCTTTCCTACGAGCAGTACTTC. The chain links TRBV2 to TRBJ2-7; the D call may be TRBD1 or TRBD2 (5 bases each). Germline V lookup: CDR1 SNHLY, CDR2 FYNNEI. Trimming removed 4 bases from V and 1 base from J, with 17 bases in between. This CDR3 region has 16 residues.

The chain links TRBV29-1 to TRBJ2-1; D tentatively fits TRBD1 or TRBD2 (5 bases each). The CDR3 loop spans 13 amino acids. CDR1 and CDR2 (germline): SQVTM, ANQGSEA. The CDR3, as DNA: TGCAGTGCTTGGGCCGGGACCAACAATGAGCAGTTCTTC. Amino acid sequence: CSAWAGTNNEQFF.

About this clonotype: Only one base separates this from a far larger clonotype, so it likely reflects a read error. The chain joins TRBV20-1 to TRBJ2-3; D remains ambiguous. Per the germline V gene, CDR1 is DFQATT and CDR2 is SNEGSKA (reference sequence). The CDR3 covers 10 residues. The CDR3 DNA reads TGCAGTGCTCGCGTTGATACGCAGGATTTT. Translating it yields CSARVDTQDF.